Here is one TCR beta chain with its context. This specimen comes from a study of blood T cell repertoires in COVID-19. This table comes from immunoSEQ multiplex PCR, and its TCRdb copy is limited to in-frame clones, with some not included. The table has roughly 150,000 clones, 75% to 90% seen once; the top ten hold roughly 15%. This CDR3 is built from 15 residues. Trimming removed 2 bases at V and 2 bases at J, with 13 bases between. The chain carries TRBV23-1 and TRBJ2-7; possibly TRBD1 for D (6 bases). TRBV23-1 is an ORF for which the function is uncertain. The sequence came from a woman between 35 and 50 years old with acute or convalescent COVID-19. Sequenced sample: peripheral blood. In DNA form, the CDR3 reads TGCGCCAGCAGTCAACGCCTGGACAGAACCTACGAGCAGTACTTC. Encoded protein: CASSQRLDRTYEQYF.